A selection of T cell receptor beta chains follows, all from one sample in a study of T cell responses to AZD1222 COVID-19 vaccine. This table comes from immunoSEQ multiplex PCR, and its TCRdb copy is limited to in-frame clones, with some not included. The table records some 80,000 clones, about 80% of them present only once. The specimen comprised peripheral blood, sampled 28 days after the second dose of the MenACWY control vaccine. Receptor source: an adult who received the MenACWY meningococcal vaccine as a control. Each CDR3 is given with its conserved first and last residue. A D gene is named only where the DNA matches it firmly. The size field is filled for only some rows; it gives once, few, many or a size class.

V gene,J gene,clone size,D gene,CDR3 DNA,CDR3 protein
TRBV2,TRBJ1-3,.,TRBD1,TGTGCCAGCAGACCAGGGGGCACTGGAAACACCATATATTTT,CASRPGGTGNTIYF
TRBV7-9,TRBJ2-5,.,.,TGTGCCAGCCGACGGGACTTACAAGAGACCCAGTACTTC,CASRRDLQETQYF
TRBV2,TRBJ2-1,.,TRBD2,TGTGCCAGCAGGGATGGACTAGCGGGAGATGAGCAGTTCTTC,CASRDGLAGDEQFF
TRBV2,TRBJ2-1,.,TRBD2,TGTGCCAGCAGTTATCCCCTAGCGGGAGCTTGGAATGAGCAGTTCTTC,CASSYPLAGAWNEQFF
TRBV21-1,TRBJ2-5,.,.,TGTGCCAGCAGAAGGATCATAGACACTTTCTCTGAGACCCAGTACTTC,CASRRIIDTFSETQYF
TRBV5-4,TRBJ2-3,.,.,TGTGCCAGCAGCTTGGGGCCTAGCACAGATACGCAGTATTTT,CASSLGPSTDTQYF
TRBV18,TRBJ2-7,.,.,TGTGCCAGCTCATCCGACCGGTACGAGCAGTACTTC,CASSSDRYEQYF
TRBV28,TRBJ2-5,.,.,TGTGCCAGCCTGCCTGATCGAAGATTAGAGACCCAGTACTTC,CASLPDRRLETQYF
TRBV18,TRBJ2-3,few,.,TGTGCCAGCTCACCAATCCCCACAGATACGCAGTATTTT,CASSPIPTDTQYF
TRBV2,TRBJ2-1,few,.,TGTGCCAGCAGCGGGGGCTGGCTTCGGAAGGAGCAGTTCTTC,CASSGGWLRKEQFF
TRBV2,TRBJ1-2,.,.,TGTGCCAGCAGTGAGTCCAGCCCGGGCGGCTACACCTTC,CASSESSPGGYTF
TRBV27,TRBJ2-7,few,TRBD1,TGTGCCAGCAGCCACAGGGGCCACGAGCAGTACTTC,CASSHRGHEQYF
TRBV28,TRBJ2-2,.,.,TGTGCCAGCAGTTCCCAGTGGGGAGACGCGAACACCGGGGAGCTGTTTTTT,CASSSQWGDANTGELFF
TRBV11-2,TRBJ2-1,.,TRBD2,TGTGCCAGCAGCTTAGATCTAAGCGGGGGCTCCTACAATGAGCAGTTCTTC,CASSLDLSGGSYNEQFF
TRBV7-9,TRBJ1-4,.,TRBD1,TGTGCCAGCACCCAGAGGACAGGGAGTGAAAAACTGTTTTTT,CASTQRTGSEKLFF
TRBV3-1/TRBV3-2,TRBJ2-7,.,.,TGTGCCAGCAGCCAAGATCCCGGTCCCGCCTACGAGCAGTACTTC,CASSQDPGPAYEQYF
TRBV5-1,TRBJ2-1,.,.,TGCGCCAGCAGCGGAAGTCTCTTAAATGAGCAGTTCTTC,CASSGSLLNEQFF
TRBV9,TRBJ2-3,.,.,TGTGCCAGCAGCGCCCAAGGGAGGCCTAGCACAGATACGCAGTATTTT,CASSAQGRPSTDTQYF
TRBV4-3,TRBJ2-5,.,TRBD1,TGCGCCAGCAGCCAGACCCGGGACAGGGGGCCGGGGGAGACCCAGTACTTC,CASSQTRDRGPGETQYF
TRBV2,TRBJ1-1,.,.,TGTGCCAGCAGTACCACTTCCGACAGGTACACTGAAGCTTTCTTT,CASSTTSDRYTEAFF
TRBV19,TRBJ2-1,.,TRBD2,TGTGCCAGTAGTATCTCTAGCGGGAGTCCCTACAATGAGCAGTTCTTC,CASSISSGSPYNEQFF
TRBV18,TRBJ2-7,.,TRBD2,TGTGCCAGCTCACCTAGGCAAGCGGGAGGGCACTACGAGCAGTACTTC,CASSPRQAGGHYEQYF
TRBV4-2,TRBJ1-1,.,.,TGTGCCAGCAGCCAACCGGACAGCCTGAACACTGAAGCTTTCTTT,CASSQPDSLNTEAFF
TRBV13,TRBJ2-5,.,TRBD1,TGTGCCAGCAGCTTAGCCGGGGACAGGGAAGAGACCCAGTACTTC,CASSLAGDREETQYF
TRBV7-9,TRBJ2-2,.,.,TGTGCCAGCAGCTTAGGCGGAACCGGGGAGCTGTTTTTT,CASSLGGTGELFF
TRBV3-1/TRBV3-2,TRBJ2-1,.,TRBD2,TGTGCCAGCAGCGACCTACTAGCGGGAGATAATGAGCAGTTCTTC,CASSDLLAGDNEQFF
TRBV28,TRBJ1-2,.,.,TGTGCCATCCGACAGAGTACTAACTATGGCTACACCTTC,CAIRQSTNYGYTF
TRBV7-8,TRBJ2-7,.,.,TGTGCCAGCAGCTTAGGTCGGGGGCGCTCGTTCCCCTACGAGCAGTACTTC,CASSLGRGRSFPYEQYF
TRBV6-2/TRBV6-3,TRBJ1-3,once,.,TGTGCCAGCAGTTATGCGGGGAGCTCTGGAAACACCATATATTTT,CASSYAGSSGNTIYF
TRBV3-1/TRBV3-2,TRBJ2-7,.,.,TGTGCCAGCAGCCAAATCGAGGGAATTTCCGAGCAGTACTTC,CASSQIEGISEQYF
TRBV18,TRBJ1-3,.,TRBD1,TGTGCCAGCTCAAAGGGGACAGGTCTCCCCTCCCCTGGAAACACCATATATTTT,CASSKGTGLPSPGNTIYF
TRBV2,TRBJ2-7,few,.,TGTGCCAGCAGTGAACGGAGGTACGAGCAGTACTTC,CASSERRYEQYF
TRBV6-6,TRBJ2-7,few,TRBD1,TGTGCCAGTTGTACAGGGGCCTCCAACTACGAGCAGTACTTC,CASCTGASNYEQYF
TRBV6-2/TRBV6-3,TRBJ1-1,.,.,TGTGCCAGCAGTGCCAGGAGGGGGAGGAACACTGAAGCTTTCTTT,CASSARRGRNTEAFF
TRBV5-8,TRBJ2-3,.,TRBD2,TGTGCCAGCAGCCTAGGGAGACTAGCGGGGGGAGATACGCAGTATTTT,CASSLGRLAGGDTQYF
TRBV19,TRBJ2-3,.,.,TGTGCCAGTAGTATGTCCGGCACAGATACGCAGTATTTT,CASSMSGTDTQYF
TRBV29-1,TRBJ1-1,few,.,TGCAGCGTTTCAAACCAGGTCGCGAACACTGAAGCTTTCTTT,CSVSNQVANTEAFF
TRBV4-2,TRBJ2-3,.,.,TGTGCCAGCAGCCAAGAACGAACAGATACGCAGTATTTT,CASSQERTDTQYF
TRBV6-2/TRBV6-3,TRBJ2-1,.,.,TGTGCCAGCAGCCCGGCCCCTTACAATGAGCAGTTCTTC,CASSPAPYNEQFF
TRBV9,TRBJ1-2,.,TRBD1,TGTGCCAGCAGCGTAGCCGTACAGGGGGGGAATGGCTACACCTTC,CASSVAVQGGNGYTF
TRBV19,TRBJ2-7,.,TRBD1,TGTGCCAGTAGTATCGCTCAGGGGGATGGGTACTACGAGCAGTACTTC,CASSIAQGDGYYEQYF
TRBV6-2/TRBV6-3,TRBJ2-2,.,.,TGTGCCAGCAGTTTTGAGTCACCGCGAAACACCGGGGAGCTGTTTTTT,CASSFESPRNTGELFF
TRBV15,TRBJ2-4,.,.,TGTGCCACCAGCAGAGGAGGGTCCCAACTGGCCAAAAACATTCAGTACTTC,CATSRGGSQLAKNIQYF
TRBV6-5,TRBJ1-6,.,.,TGTGCCAGCAGTTCTCACGCGGATTCACCCCTCCACTTT,CASSSHADSPLHF
TRBV3-1/TRBV3-2,TRBJ1-4,.,.,TGTGCCAGCAGCCACGGGGGGAGGAGTAATGAAAAACTGTTTTTT,CASSHGGRSNEKLFF
TRBV14,TRBJ1-6,.,.,TGTGCCAGCAGCCAAACAGGGAATTCACCCCTCCACTTT,CASSQTGNSPLHF
TRBV28,TRBJ2-2,.,TRBD1,TGTGCCAGCAGGGGGGACAGGACCACCGGGGAGCTGTTTTTT,CASRGDRTTGELFF
TRBV11-2,TRBJ2-1,.,TRBD2,TGTGCCAGCAAGGTACCGGGAGCGGGAGGGAATGAGCAGTTCTTC,CASKVPGAGGNEQFF
TRBV9,TRBJ1-3,.,.,TGTGCCAGCTCTCCGGGACAAGAAGGCGGTGGAAACACCATATATTTT,CASSPGQEGGGNTIYF
TRBV15,TRBJ2-1,once,.,TGTGCCACCAGGGCAGAAACGGGGGTCAATGAGCAGTTCTTC,CATRAETGVNEQFF
TRBV5-1,TRBJ2-7,.,TRBD1,TGCGCCAGCAGAAATCAGGGGGCGTCCTACGAGCAGTACTTC,CASRNQGASYEQYF
TRBV5-1,TRBJ2-1,.,.,TGCGCCAGCAGCGTGGGGGCGAGGAGGGATGAGCAGTTCTTC,CASSVGARRDEQFF